The clone carrying this T cell receptor beta chain was seen a handful of times. The CDR3 consists of 14 residues. Trimming cost V 3 bases and J 5 bases, with 12 bases left between them. The table came from immunoSEQ multiplex PCR; TCRdb's copy has only in-frame clones and leaves some out. Here the sample spans 130,000 to 150,000 clones, over 75% being singletons. This entry is derived from a study of blood T cell repertoires in COVID-19. As for the study in general: Spain, Italy and the United States supplied samples that represented acute and convalescent COVID-19.

The sample consisted of peripheral blood. The clonotype originates from a man in his fifties or sixties with active or convalescent COVID-19. The chain is built from TRBV5-3 and TRBJ2-1, with a tentative D call TRBD1 (5 bases). TRBV5-3 is an ORF for which the function is uncertain. CDR3: CARSSLGADNEQFF. Written as DNA, the CDR3 is TGTGCCAGAAGCTCCCTAGGGGCGGACAATGAGCAGTTCTTC.